This record covers a single T cell receptor beta chain. TCRdb's copy holds only in-frame clones and misses some; the assay was immunoSEQ multiplex PCR. The repertoire includes roughly 500,000 clones, approximately 91% of them detected once, and under 9.5% sits in the top ten. These data come from a study of blood T cell repertoires in COVID-19. This CDR3 contains 14 residues. Germline CDR1 reads SGHRS; CDR2 reads YFSETQ. Trimming removed 1 base at V and 2 bases at J, with 8 bases between. The sample consisted of PBMCs or T cells enriched from blood (not recorded which). The V gene is TRBV5-1, the J gene TRBJ2-3, with D maybe TRBD1 (5 bases). The TCR comes from a woman between 55 and 75 years old who had recovered from COVID-19. The CDR3 reads CASSLNRPTDTQYF. CDR3 nucleotide sequence: TGCGCCAGCAGCTTGAACAGGCCCACAGATACGCAGTATTTT. The complete variable domain, with remaining parts taken from reference TRBV5-1 and TRBJ2-3, reads KAGVTQTPRYLIKTRGQQVTLSCSPISGHRSVSWYQQTPGQGLQFLFEYFSETQRNKGNFPGRFSGRQFSNSRSEMNVSTLELGDSALYLCASSLNRPTDTQYFGPGTRLTVL.